This TCR beta chain was sequenced during a study of blood T cell repertoires in COVID-19. Germline CDR1 is MNHEY and CDR2 is SVGAGI. CDR3 length equals 14 residues. Unmatched junction bases numbered 8, after V lost 7 bases and J lost 4 bases. The assay was immunoSEQ multiplex PCR, and TCRdb's table has in-frame clones only and misses some. The sample lists roughly 150,000 clones; 81% were seen once. The sequence came from a woman in her 40s with acute COVID-19. The rearrangement joins TRBV6-5 to TRBJ1-1; 8 bases line up with TRBD1. The sample was PBMCs or T cells enriched from blood (not recorded which). The CDR3 is CASTKITGGTEAFF. CDR3 bases: TGTGCCAGCACTAAAATAACAGGGGGCACTGAAGCTTTCTTT.